The 30 T cell receptor beta chains below come from one sample, sequenced in a study of T cells in localized non-small cell lung cancer. Method: immunoSEQ multiplex PCR; TCRdb's copy keeps in-frame clones and lacks some. The top ten clones hold about 4.4% of a sample with about 26,000 clones, around 93% of them seen once. This specimen consisted of peripheral blood, obtained before any cancer treatment. These receptor sequences come from a female donor older than 55 with stage II squamous cell lung carcinoma.

The chain has TRBV18 and TRBJ2-3; D unclear. The CDR3 loop spans 13 amino acids. Germline V gene lookup returns CDR1 KGHSH and CDR2 LQKENI. Trimming shortened V by 0 bases and J by 1 base, and 2 bases separated the two germline ends. In DNA, the CDR3 is TGTGCCAGCTCACCACCAGGCACAGATACGCAGTATTTT. Translation gives CASSPPGTDTQYF. Using reference TRBV18 and TRBJ2-3 for the parts outside the CDR3, the full variable domain is NAGVMQNPRHLVRRRGQEARLRCSPMKGHSHVYWYRQLPEEGLKFMVYLQKENIIDESGMPKERFSAEFPKEGPSILRIQQVVRGDSAAYFCASSPPGTDTQYFGPGTRLTVL.

V and J are TRBV7-2 and TRBJ2-3; D unresolved. V was cut by 5 bases and J by 6 bases, with 9 bases left in between. This CDR3 has 12 amino acids. From germline, CDR1 is SGHTA and CDR2 FQGNSA. The CDR3 sequence is CASSQYRDTQYF. CDR3 nucleotide sequence: TGTGCCAGCAGCCAGTATCGCGATACGCAGTATTTT.

The CDR3 DNA reads TGCGCCAGCAGCACGGTAGGGACAGCGACTAACTATGGCTACACCTTC. Translated: CASSTVGTATNYGYTF. V is TRBV5-1 and J is TRBJ1-2; 7 bases fit TRBD1. V lost 4 bases to trimming and J lost 0 bases; unmatched junction nucleotides: 9. Germline V gene lookup returns CDR1 SGHRS and CDR2 YFSETQ. This CDR3 region has 16 residues.

The rearrangement joins TRBV7-3 to TRBJ2-5, with 12 bases that match TRBD2. V lost 4 bases, J lost 7 bases, and 4 bases stayed unmatched. The germline V gene has CDR1 SGHTA and CDR2 FQGTGA. The CDR3 extends over 14 amino acids. The CDR3 reads CASSSAGLAGTQYF. CDR3 DNA sequence: TGTGCCAGCAGCTCCGCGGGACTAGCGGGGACCCAGTACTTC.

The chain links TRBV7-9 to TRBJ2-7; a weak D match, TRBD1 (6 bases). Germline CDR1 and CDR2: SEHNR and FQNEAQ (reference sequence). The CDR3 covers 14 residues. Between the trimmed V and J ends, which lost 3 bases and 6 bases, there was a span of 15 bases. The CDR3 protein is CASSLMAGAGEQYF. CDR3 bases: TGTGCCAGCAGCTTGATGGCAGGGGCAGGCGAGCAGTACTTC.

This chain links TRBV25-1 with TRBJ1-1; D is ambiguous. The length of the CDR3 is 13 residues. Trimming took 2 bases from V and 5 from J, leaving 9 bases between them. The germline V gene has CDR1 MGHDK and CDR2 SYGVNS. The CDR3 DNA is TGTGCCAGCAGTGAAGCCGGGAGGACTGAAGCTTTCTTT. Amino acid sequence: CASSEAGRTEAFF.

The chain joins TRBV28 to TRBJ2-7; D remains unclear. Trimming stripped 3 bases from V and 7 bases from J, with 19 bases between. Per germline, CDR1 MDHEN and CDR2 SYDVKM. The CDR3 is 15 residues long. The CDR3 is CASSFFSRRLREQYF. The CDR3 nucleotides are TGTGCCAGCAGTTTTTTCTCCCGGCGTCTACGGGAGCAGTACTTC.

The J gene is TRBJ1-1, the V gene TRBV28; D remains ambiguous. The CDR3 has 12 amino acids. V dropped 1 base and J dropped 6 bases, with 6 bases sitting between them. CDR1 and CDR2 (germline): MDHEN, SYDVKM. The DNA for the CDR3 is TGTGCCAGCAGTTTATATGGGGCTGAAGCTTTCTTT. Encoded protein: CASSLYGAEAFF.

The chain carries TRBV11-2 and TRBJ2-3; D gene unclear. In germline, CDR1 is SGHAT, CDR2 FQNNGV. Trimming took 1 base from V and 0 from J, leaving 14 bases between them. CDR3 length: 17 amino acids. CDR3 sequence reads: CASSLGASKPSTDTQYF. The CDR3 nucleotides are TGTGCCAGCAGCTTAGGCGCCTCGAAACCTAGCACAGATACGCAGTATTTT.

This CDR3 reads CASRNSYEQYF. CDR3 nucleotide sequence: TGTGCCAGCAGAAATTCCTACGAGCAGTACTTC. V is TRBV2 and J is TRBJ2-7; D is uncertain. The CDR3 loop spans 11 amino acids. The germline V gene has CDR1 SNHLY and CDR2 FYNNEI. Trimming removed 6 bases from V and 1 base from J, with 4 bases in between.

This chain joins TRBV5-5 and TRBJ1-2; unclear D gene. V was pared by 0 bases and J by 4 bases, with 13 bases between. Germline lookup yields CDR1 SGHKS and CDR2 YYEKEE (reference sequence). The CDR3 runs 15 residues. The CDR3 region is CASSLDGRALYGYTF. As DNA, the CDR3 is TGTGCCAGCAGCTTGGACGGAAGGGCCCTCTATGGCTACACCTTC.

This clone was observed a single time. As DNA, the CDR3 is TGTGCCAGCAGCCGACCTGAAACAGGGACCGCAAGCTCTGGGGCCAACGTCCTGACTTTC. Amino acid sequence: CASSRPETGTASSGANVLTF. The chain carries TRBV21-1 and TRBJ2-6; the table assigns TRBD1, which was not confirmed against the DNA. TRBV21-1 constitutes a pseudogene. CDR3 length: 20 residues.

J is TRBJ2-1 and V is TRBV21-1; TRBD1, the table's D call, lacks a check against the DNA. TRBV21-1 is recorded as a pseudogene. The CDR3 extends over 13 amino acids. This CDR3 reads CREDRGFWNEQFF. The DNA for the CDR3 is TGCCGGGAGGACAGGGGATTTTGGAATGAGCAGTTCTTC.

V is TRBV5-1 and J is TRBJ2-5; a weak D match, TRBD2 (7 bases). Germline CDR1 SGHRS, CDR2 YFSETQ. The CDR3 loop spans 15 amino acids. Deletions cut 0 bases from V and 5 bases from J, with 14 bases between. CDR3: CASSLEGGPWETQYF. The CDR3 coding sequence is TGCGCCAGCAGCTTGGAGGGGGGGCCTTGGGAGACCCAGTACTTC.

The chain uses TRBV7-9 and TRBJ1-1, with D perhaps matching TRBD1 (6 bases). Trimming removed 5 bases from V and 11 bases from J, with 18 bases in between. This CDR3 is 13 amino acids long. Germline V CDR1 and CDR2: SEHNR, FQNEAQ (reference sequence). CDR3 residues: CASSPQTGLSAFF. The CDR3 coding sequence is TGTGCCAGCAGCCCCCAGACAGGCCTCTCGGCTTTCTTT.

The genes are TRBV7-2 and TRBJ2-5, with 8 bases lining up with TRBD2. CDR1 is SGHTA and CDR2 is FQGNSA in the germline V gene. CDR3 size: 16 residues. Losses at the gene ends were 2 bases for V and 2 bases for J; bases not matched to a gene: 7. CDR3 sequence reads: CASSLQGGGTQETQYF. Written as DNA, the CDR3 is TGTGCCAGCAGCTTACAGGGCGGGGGGACTCAAGAGACCCAGTACTTC.

The CDR3 nucleotides read TGTGCCAGCAGCCGCAGTCCCGACAGGTTCGGCTCTGGAAACACCATATATTTT. It encodes CASSRSPDRFGSGNTIYF. The J gene is TRBJ1-3, the V gene TRBV7-6; tentatively, D is TRBD1 (6 bases). The length of the CDR3 is 18 residues. Germline assignment: CDR1 SGHVS and CDR2 FNYEAQ. V was clipped by 5 bases and J by 0 bases, with 20 bases between them.

This rearrangement joins TRBV5-1 to TRBJ1-1; the D is unclear. The CDR3 is 16 residues long. In germline, CDR1 is SGHRS, CDR2 YFSETQ. Deletions cut 0 bases from V and 1 base from J, with 13 bases between. CDR3 sequence (DNA): TGCGCCAGCAGCTTGGCGGCCCCGACGAGGAACACTGAAGCTTTCTTT. Its protein is CASSLAAPTRNTEAFF.

The chain recombines TRBV15 with TRBJ2-1, with a possible D match to TRBD2 (6 bases). The CDR3 totals 14 residues. Germline V lookup: CDR1 LNHNV, CDR2 YYDKDF (reference sequence). V was shortened by 2 bases and J by 5 bases, with 10 bases between the two germline ends. The CDR3 nucleotides are TGTGCCACCAGCAGAATAGCGGAAAACAATGAGCAGTTCTTC. It yields the protein CATSRIAENNEQFF.

This chain links TRBV2 with TRBJ2-5; D uncertain. The CDR3 has 13 amino acids. With 3 bases removed from V and 1 base from J, the gap between germline ends came to 6 bases. Germline CDR1 and CDR2: SNHLY and FYNNEI. The CDR3 DNA reads TGTGCCAGCAGTGATATGGCCCAAGAGACCCAGTACTTC. This codes for CASSDMAQETQYF.

The CDR3 loop is CASTLDRYNEQFF. CDR3 nucleotides: TGTGCCAGCACCCTTGACAGATACAATGAGCAGTTCTTC. The chain couples TRBV28 to TRBJ2-1; D may be TRBD1 (5 bases). The CDR3 has 13 amino acids. The germline V gene encodes CDR1 MDHEN and CDR2 SYDVKM. Trimming left V 7 bases short and J 4 bases short, with 11 bases between.

Here the CDR3 reads CAWSTDRAEETQYF. The CDR3, as DNA: TGTGCCTGGAGTACCGACAGGGCGGAAGAGACCCAGTACTTC. This chain links TRBV30 with TRBJ2-5; 7 bases fit TRBD1. J was trimmed by 3 bases and V by 2 bases; bases with no gene match: 6. CDR3 length equals 14 residues. The germline CDR1 and CDR2 sequences are GTSNPN and SVGIG (reference sequence). The full variable domain, in which reference TRBV30 and TRBJ2-5 provide the parts outside the CDR3, is SQTIHQWPATLVQPVGSPLSLECTVEGTSNPNLYWYRQAAGRGLQLLFYSVGIGQISSEVPQNLSASRPQDRQFILSSKKLLLSDSGFYLCAWSTDRAEETQYFGPGTRLLVL.

The rearrangement uses TRBV7-2 and TRBJ2-7; perhaps TRBD1 as D (5 bases). Germline CDR1 reads SGHTA; CDR2 reads FQGNSA. CDR3 length: 15 residues. Trimming pared 1 base from V and 4 bases from J, leaving 14 bases between. In DNA form, the CDR3 reads TGTGCCAGCAGCTTAGTGGTCACAGGTTCATACGAGCAGTACTTC. As protein: CASSLVVTGSYEQYF.

The chain employs TRBV2 and TRBJ2-5, with 13 bases matching TRBD2. Germline lookup yields CDR1 SNHLY and CDR2 FYNNEI. CDR3 length: 15 residues. The CDR3 reads CATGLAGVRQETQYF. DNA of the CDR3: TGTGCTACCGGACTAGCGGGGGTACGCCAAGAGACCCAGTACTTC. The full variable domain, with the rest looked up from reference TRBV2 and TRBJ2-5, is EPEVTQTPSHQVTQMGQEVILRCVPISNHLYFYWYRQILGQKVEFLVSFYNNEISEKSEIFDDQFSVERPDGSNFTLKIRSTKLEDSAMYFCATGLAGVRQETQYFGPGTRLLVL.

V is TRBV2 and J is TRBJ2-3, with D unresolved. Germline lookup yields CDR1 SNHLY and CDR2 FYNNEI. Trimming removed 7 bases at V and 2 bases at J, with 19 bases between. The CDR3 has 16 residues. Here the CDR3 DNA reads TGTGCCAGCAAGATTCTCGGACCTGGAGACACAGATACGCAGTATTTT. This translates into CASKILGPGDTDTQYF.

This chain uses TRBV1 with TRBJ2-7; whether TRBD2, the table's D call, matches the DNA was not checked. TRBV1 is tagged as a pseudogene. The CDR3 has 12 residues. This CDR3 reads CTGASGGYEQYF. DNA for the CDR3: TGCACCGGGGCTAGCGGGGGGTACGAGCAGTACTTC.

To note about this clone: A read error may account for a junction end that differs from germline. The CDR3 loop reads CATQLDEGPPDAQYF. CDR3 in DNA: TGTGCCACCCAGCTAGACGAGGGCCCCCCAGATGCGCAGTATTTT. The chain joins TRBV2 to TRBJ2-3; D perhaps matches TRBD2 (5 bases). The CDR3 totals 15 residues. CDR1 and CDR2 from the germline V gene are SNHLY and FYNNEI. The variable domain in full, completed from reference TRBV2 and TRBJ2-3, reads EPEVTQTPSHQVTQMGQEVILRCVPISNHLYFYWYRQILGQKVEFLVSFYNNEISEKSEIFDDQFSVERPDGSNFTLKIRSTKLEDSAMYFCATQLDEGPPDAQYFGPGTRLTVL.

V is TRBV10-1 and J is TRBJ2-3, with 8 bases matching TRBD2. The germline CDR1 and CDR2 sequences are WNHNN and SYGVQD (reference sequence). V was clipped by 0 bases and J by 4 bases; unmatched bases: 9. This CDR3 has 17 residues. This chain's CDR3 is CASSESPPRGGSDTQYF. The CDR3, as DNA: TGCGCCAGCAGTGAGTCCCCACCCCGGGGGGGGTCAGATACGCAGTATTTT.

The rearrangement uses TRBV7-3 and TRBJ2-7; 10 bases align to TRBD1. Germline lookup yields CDR1 SGHTA and CDR2 FQGTGA. Trimming removed 5 bases from V and 2 bases from J; junction bases left unmatched: 12. The CDR3 consists of 17 residues. The CDR3 region is CASSGRDRGVGTYEQYF. The CDR3 DNA is TGTGCCAGCAGCGGCCGGGACAGGGGAGTTGGGACCTACGAGCAGTACTTC.

The J gene is TRBJ2-5, the V gene TRBV7-2; D is perhaps TRBD1 or TRBD2 (6 bases each). Per germline, CDR1 SGHTA and CDR2 FQGNSA. V was shortened by 2 bases and J by 5 bases, with 21 bases between the two germline ends. The CDR3 consists of 17 residues. CDR3 loop: CASSLILGRRGRETQYF. The CDR3 bases are TGTGCCAGCAGCTTAATTCTCGGGCGACGGGGGCGGGAGACCCAGTACTTC.